This entry lists 27 T cell receptor beta chains sequenced from one sample in a study of T cell responses to AZD1222 COVID-19 vaccine. Data came from immunoSEQ multiplex PCR; TCRdb stores just in-frame clones and leaves some out. The sample holds roughly 200,000 clones; approximately 94% are singletons and the top ten take about 3.5%. Sequencing was performed on peripheral blood, taken 28 days after the second dose of the MenACWY control vaccine. These receptor sequences come from an adult who received the MenACWY meningococcal vaccine as a control.

The chain carries TRBV7-3 and TRBJ2-1; TRBD2 agrees at 10 bases. This CDR3 spans 15 amino acids. Trimming took 5 bases from V and 3 from J; bases not matched to a gene: 4. Germline lookup yields CDR1 SGHTA and CDR2 FQGTGA. CDR3 residues: CASSPLAGNYNEQFF. The CDR3 DNA reads TGTGCCAGCAGCCCACTAGCGGGAAACTACAATGAGCAGTTCTTC.

V is TRBV10-1 and J is TRBJ1-6; D may be TRBD1 (6 bases). CDR1 is WNHNN, CDR2 SYGVQD, per germline (reference sequence). This CDR3 has 17 residues. The ends were cut back, 6 bases at V and 4 bases at J, with 19 bases in the middle. The CDR3 spells CASSEGLPGQYNSPLHF. CDR3 sequence (DNA): TGCGCCAGCAGCGAAGGTTTACCGGGACAATATAATTCACCCCTCCACTTT.

This rearrangement joins TRBV18 to TRBJ1-5, with TRBD1 identical over 8 bases. V was clipped by 3 bases and J by 3 bases; unmatched bases: 1. The CDR3 consists of 14 residues. CDR1 is KGHSH and CDR2 is LQKENI in the germline V gene. The CDR3 coding sequence is TGTGCCAGCTCACCGGACAGGGTCAATCAGCCCCAGCATTTT. It yields the protein CASSPDRVNQPQHF.

CDR3 nucleotide sequence: TGTGCCAGCAGCCAAGATTTATCCGTTACCCAGAGTCAGCCCCAGCATTTT. This translates into CASSQDLSVTQSQPQHF. The J gene is TRBJ1-5, the V gene TRBV3-1 (or the pseudogene TRBV3-2); D gene uncertain. V was shortened by 0 bases and J by 6 bases, with 18 bases between the two germline ends. CDR1 is LGHDT and CDR2 is YNNKEL in the germline V gene (reference sequence). The CDR3 is 17 amino acids.

V gene TRBV7-2 combines with J gene TRBJ1-5, with TRBD1 matching 10 bases. The CDR3 loop spans 15 amino acids. Losses at the gene ends were 5 bases for V and 3 bases for J; bases not matched to a gene: 4. Per the germline V gene, CDR1 is SGHTA and CDR2 is FQGNSA. As DNA, the CDR3 is TGTGCCAGCAGCAGGACAGGGGGGTCCAATCAGCCCCAGCATTTT. This translates into CASSRTGGSNQPQHF.

The J gene is TRBJ1-1, the V gene TRBV19; D gene uncertain. There are 13 residues in the CDR3. Germline V gene data show CDR1 as LNHDA and CDR2 as SQIVND (reference sequence). The V gene lost 0 bases and the J gene lost 11 bases, with 13 bases spanning the gap. The CDR3 bases are TGTGCCAGTAGTATAGATGTCGGGAGGCTGGCTTTCTTT. Translation gives CASSIDVGRLAFF.

The gene calls are TRBV28 and TRBJ1-1, with D hard to call. Trimming stripped 0 bases from V and 10 bases from J, with 15 bases between. CDR1 is MDHEN and CDR2 is SYDVKM in the germline V gene. This CDR3 is built from 14 residues. The CDR3 bases are TGTGCCAGCAGTTTATGGACCTTCTTAGGTGGAGCTTTCTTT. Translated, it gives CASSLWTFLGGAFF.

The J gene is TRBJ1-1, the V gene TRBV28; the D gene is possibly TRBD1 (6 bases). The CDR3 spans 12 residues. The germline V and J ends were trimmed by 11 bases and 0 bases, with 10 bases remaining between them. Germline V lookup: CDR1 MDHEN, CDR2 SYDVKM. The CDR3 coding sequence is TGTGCCCTCGAGGGGGTGAACACTGAAGCTTTCTTT. It yields the protein CALEGVNTEAFF.

V and J are TRBV6-6 and TRBJ1-1; 8 nucleotides align to TRBD1. The CDR3 contains 13 residues. The J segment lost 7 bases and the V segment lost 4 bases, leaving 5 bases of the junction unmatched. CDR1 is MNHNY and CDR2 is SVGAGI in the germline V gene (reference sequence). Written as DNA, the CDR3 is TGTGCCAGCAGTTTTGACAGGGGTCTTGAAGCTTTCTTT. Translation: CASSFDRGLEAFF.

The V gene is TRBV9, the J gene TRBJ2-1, with TRBD2 matching 12 bases. CDR3 length: 15 amino acids. J gave up 7 bases and V 3 bases, and 5 bases lay outside the gene matches. Germline loops: CDR1 SGDLS, CDR2 YYNGEE. The CDR3 bases are TGTGCCAGCAGCGGCCTAGCGGGAGGGGGGAATGAGCAGTTCTTC. This gives the protein CASSGLAGGGNEQFF.

This clone was recorded once. The chain employs TRBV15 and TRBJ2-7, with TRBD2 identical over 8 bases. The germline V gene has CDR1 LNHNV and CDR2 YYDKDF (reference sequence). V lost 5 bases to trimming and J lost 3 bases; unmatched junction nucleotides: 3. The CDR3 totals 13 residues. CDR3 nucleotides: TGTGCCACCAGCTGGCTAGCGGGCTACGAGCAGTACTTC. It codes for CATSWLAGYEQYF.

The count of this clone is one. The V gene is TRBV9, the J gene TRBJ2-5, with TRBD1 matching over 8 bases. Unmatched junction bases numbered 3, after V lost 4 bases and J lost 4 bases. From germline, CDR1 is SGDLS and CDR2 YYNGEE. This CDR3 has 13 amino acids. The CDR3, as DNA: TGTGCCAGCAGCCTCAGGGGGCTAGAGACCCAGTACTTC. Translation: CASSLRGLETQYF.

This chain uses TRBV7-9 with TRBJ1-6; D is undetermined. The CDR3 covers 14 residues. Germline loops: CDR1 SEHNR, CDR2 FQNEAQ (reference sequence). V shed 3 bases and J shed 8 bases, with 11 bases lying between them. As DNA, the CDR3 is TGTGCCAGCAGCTTTGGGGTTAGGGATTCACCCCTCCACTTT. It codes for CASSFGVRDSPLHF. Full variable domain (outside the CDR3, taken from reference TRBV7-9 and TRBJ1-6): DTGVSQNPRHKITKRGQNVTFRCDPISEHNRLYWYRQTLGQGPEFLTYFQNEAQLEKSRLLSDRFSAERPKGSFSTLEIQRTEQGDSAMYLCASSFGVRDSPLHFGNGTRLTVT.

This chain uses TRBV29-1 with TRBJ2-2, with a weak D call TRBD2 (7 bases). The CDR3 sequence is 15 residues long. Germline assignment: CDR1 SQVTM and CDR2 ANQGSEA. Between the trimmed V and J ends, which lost 7 bases and 5 bases, there was a span of 20 bases. CDR3 in amino acids: CSAARSGGWTGELFF. The CDR3 DNA sequence: TGCAGCGCCGCACGTTCGGGGGGCTGGACCGGGGAGCTGTTTTTT.

The CDR3 sequence is CASSLGQLFQETQYF. The DNA for the CDR3 is TGTGCCAGCAGCTTAGGGCAGCTATTCCAAGAGACCCAGTACTTC. The chain uses TRBV11-2 and TRBJ2-5; D is unresolved. V lost 1 base and J lost 1, with 10 bases in between. This CDR3 region has 15 residues. The germline V gene encodes CDR1 SGHAT and CDR2 FQNNGV.

The rearrangement links TRBV15 to TRBJ2-1, with unresolved D. V lost 1 base, J lost 4 bases, and 2 bases lay in between. CDR1 LNHNV and CDR2 YYDKDF come from the germline V gene (reference sequence). This CDR3 is 12 amino acids long. CDR3 in amino acids: CATSRGYNEQFF. CDR3 nucleotides: TGTGCCACCAGCAGAGGGTACAATGAGCAGTTCTTC.

On this clone itself: Relative to the germline gene, one junction end is altered; a read error may explain this. V usage is TRBV7-7 and J usage is TRBJ1-1, with no clear D. Germline CDR1 and CDR2: SSHAT and FNYEAQ (reference sequence). The CDR3 extends over 13 amino acids. The CDR3 bases are TGTGCTAGCAGCTTAGCATTGAACACTGAAGCTTTCTTT. Translated: CASSLALNTEAFF.

J is TRBJ2-2 and V is TRBV5-1, with TRBD1 matching over 7 bases. Trimming removed 0 bases from V and 1 base from J; junction bases left unmatched: 0. Looked up from germline, CDR1 is SGHRS and CDR2 is YFSETQ. The CDR3 is made up of 15 amino acids. CDR3 coding DNA: TGCGCCAGCAGCTTGGGGGACAGGAACACCGGGGAGCTGTTTTTT. It codes for CASSLGDRNTGELFF.

This clone was counted once. V gene TRBV7-3 combines with J gene TRBJ2-2; 7 nucleotides match TRBD1. Germline V gives CDR1 SGHTA, CDR2 FQGTGA. The V segment lost 3 bases and the J segment 0 bases; nucleotides outside the gene matches: 1. The CDR3 sequence is 15 residues long. CDR3: CASSLGTANTGELFF. CDR3 DNA: TGTGCCAGCAGCTTGGGGACAGCGAACACCGGGGAGCTGTTTTTT.

The rearrangement uses TRBV10-3 and TRBJ1-4; TRBD1 agrees at 11 bases. CDR1 and CDR2 (germline): ENHRY, SYGVKD. The length of the CDR3 is 14 residues. With V trimmed by 3 bases and J by 7 bases, 1 base remained unmatched. The CDR3 spells CAISDGTGGEKLFF. CDR3 DNA sequence: TGTGCCATCAGTGACGGGACAGGGGGTGAAAAACTGTTTTTT.

V usage is TRBV9 and J usage is TRBJ2-2; TRBD1 might be the D (6 bases). The CDR3 spans 17 residues. Trimming took 4 bases from V and 3 from J, leaving 19 bases between them. CDR1 and CDR2 from the germline V gene are SGDLS and YYNGEE. CDR3 bases: TGTGCCAGCAGCCCCCCTCTAGGGACACTCTACACCGGGGAGCTGTTTTTT. This codes for CASSPPLGTLYTGELFF.

The gene calls are TRBV7-9 and TRBJ1-2, with D tentatively TRBD1 (5 bases). The V and J ends lost 2 bases and 7 bases respectively, with 14 bases between them. In germline, CDR1 is SEHNR, CDR2 FQNEAQ (reference sequence). The CDR3 runs 14 residues. CDR3 DNA sequence: TGTGCCAGCAGCTTACTTATGAGGGGAATTGGCTACACCTTC. This translates into CASSLLMRGIGYTF.

The chain combines TRBV11-3 with TRBJ1-1; unclear D gene. Germline CDR1 and CDR2: SGHNT and YENEEA. Trimming stripped 1 base from V and 2 bases from J, with 5 bases between. CDR3 length: 13 amino acids. The CDR3, as DNA: TGTGCCAGCAGCTTAGGGCAAAACACTGAAGCTTTCTTT. Its protein product is CASSLGQNTEAFF.

V is TRBV29-1 and J is TRBJ2-7; 8 nucleotides match TRBD1. The junction had 10 bases not matched to a gene; V was cut back by 2 bases and J by 7 bases. CDR3 length: 14 residues. Germline CDR1 and CDR2: SQVTM and ANQGSEA. CDR3 sequence: CSVERGQGAGEQYF. CDR3 DNA sequence: TGCAGCGTTGAAAGGGGTCAGGGGGCAGGGGAGCAGTACTTC.

This sequence joins TRBV19 and TRBJ2-1; no definite D call. V lost 3 bases to trimming and J lost 6 bases, with 12 bases between them. Germline V CDR1 and CDR2: LNHDA, SQIVND (reference sequence). The CDR3 is made up of 14 amino acids. The CDR3 spells CASSIGLVGNEQFF. CDR3 bases: TGTGCCAGTAGTATTGGCCTAGTCGGCAATGAGCAGTTCTTC.

The V gene is TRBV19, the J gene TRBJ2-5, with 8 bases lining up with TRBD1. V lost 7 bases and J lost 5; bases outside the gene matches: 9. Germline lookup yields CDR1 LNHDA and CDR2 SQIVND (reference sequence). The CDR3 runs to 14 residues. Written as DNA, the CDR3 is TGTGCCAGTACACCGACAGGGGCAGTGGAGACCCAGTACTTC. This gives the protein CASTPTGAVETQYF.

The V and J genes are TRBV7-2 and TRBJ2-1, with TRBD2 matching 10 bases. After removal of 6 bases from V and 5 bases from J, the junction contained 7 bases not matched to a gene. The CDR3 extends over 15 amino acids. Germline values: CDR1 SGHTA, CDR2 FQGNSA. For the CDR3, the DNA is TGTGCCAGCAGAAAGCCGGGACTAGCGAACAATGAGCAGTTCTTC. Translation gives CASRKPGLANNEQFF.